This T cell receptor (beta chain) was identified in a study of CD8 T cells in ankylosing spondylitis. Study-wide points: Seemingly distinctive of ankylosing spondylitis blood was a TCR beta motif formed by eight highly homologous variants. The disease-linked clones had a CD8+ phenotype and low blood frequencies.

This clonotype was seen at least ten times. Its target is unknown. Molecular-barcoded quantitative 5'-RACE produced these TCR beta libraries. TCRdb processed the 5' RACE reads anew with MiXCR; each CDR3 protein has one entry. Here the sample spans approximately 250,000 distinct CDR3 sequences, under 12% being singletons. Per the germline V gene, CDR1 is DFQATT and CDR2 is SNEGSKA (reference sequence). V was trimmed by 1 base and J by 11 bases, leaving 10 bases between them. This CDR3 contains 11 residues. The chain joins TRBV20-1 to TRBJ2-3; the D is unclear. This clonotype was sampled from a male donor with ankylosing spondylitis or in good health (not recorded which). What was sequenced was blood, either unsorted or a sorted T cell fraction (not recorded which). The CDR3 spells CSARVIDLQYF. The CDR3, as DNA: TGCAGTGCTAGAGTCATCGATCTGCAGTATTTT.